This TCR beta chain was captured by sequencing in a study of cytomegalovirus exposure and HLA in healthy donors. Overall study context: A preliminary data release comprised around 85 million unique TCRs obtained from HLA-typed donors. Whole-study results and caveats: According to a later analysis, donors in an Asian-associated ancestry cluster reportedly had fewer N-insertions than the approximately 720-donor mean. The presence/absence work took it that sequencing depth was about the same across donors.

The primer mix had 60 Vbeta and 13 Jbeta primers. The method was immunoSEQ multiplex PCR; TCRdb's version includes in-frame clones alone and lacks a portion of them. The profile shows approximately 130,000 clones, about 69% of them singletons. The germline V gene has CDR1 SGHAT and CDR2 FQNNGV. V lost 1 base, J lost 2 bases, and 9 bases lay in between. The CDR3 is 15 amino acids. As to this clone: What it binds is not known.

The V and J genes are TRBV11-2 and TRBJ2-1, with a tentative D call TRBD1 (6 bases). The receptor was derived from a man aged 25-40 years in good health and CMV-seronegative. The sample consisted of PBMCs. The CDR3 DNA reads as TGTGCCAGCAGCTTAGTACAGGGAACCTACAATGAGCAGTTCTTC. Protein product: CASSLVQGTYNEQFF.